The next 2 T cell receptor beta chains were all read from a single sample in a study of blood T cell repertoires in COVID-19 (dated by TCRdb to 2019 to 2021). Library prep was done by the immunoSEQ multiplex PCR assay. The clones in this table, taken by TCRdb from immuneACCESS, are in-frame only. Not every clone is retained; where verified, under half of the shortfall comes from an unresolved V gene, and the cause of the rest is unknown. The sample includes around 67,000 clones, with approximately 89% observed a single time. The leading ten clones occupy more than 8% of the sample. The sequenced sample was peripheral blood. Receptors were obtained from a human donor in a cohort sampled during active COVID-19.

The chain is built from TRBV4-1 and TRBJ2-1; 9 bases agree with TRBD2. Germline assignment: CDR1 MGHRA and CDR2 YSYEKL. Germline trimming cut 5 bases from V and 7 bases from J; bases unmatched to any gene: 9. The CDR3 totals 15 residues. CDR3 nucleotides: TGCGCCAGCAGCTCTAGCGGGGCGGCGAGAAATGAGCAGTTCTTC. This translates into CASSSSGAARNEQFF.

This clone was seen a single time. The chain joins TRBV6-1 to TRBJ1-1; 7 bases agree with TRBD1. Trimming cost V 1 base and J 1 base; bases outside gene matches: 12. The CDR3 is 18 amino acids. Germline V gene data show CDR1 as MNHNS and CDR2 as SASEGT. CDR3: CASSEGGGTGASNTEAFF. For the CDR3, the DNA is TGTGCCAGCAGTGAAGGAGGCGGAACAGGGGCATCGAACACTGAAGCTTTCTTT.